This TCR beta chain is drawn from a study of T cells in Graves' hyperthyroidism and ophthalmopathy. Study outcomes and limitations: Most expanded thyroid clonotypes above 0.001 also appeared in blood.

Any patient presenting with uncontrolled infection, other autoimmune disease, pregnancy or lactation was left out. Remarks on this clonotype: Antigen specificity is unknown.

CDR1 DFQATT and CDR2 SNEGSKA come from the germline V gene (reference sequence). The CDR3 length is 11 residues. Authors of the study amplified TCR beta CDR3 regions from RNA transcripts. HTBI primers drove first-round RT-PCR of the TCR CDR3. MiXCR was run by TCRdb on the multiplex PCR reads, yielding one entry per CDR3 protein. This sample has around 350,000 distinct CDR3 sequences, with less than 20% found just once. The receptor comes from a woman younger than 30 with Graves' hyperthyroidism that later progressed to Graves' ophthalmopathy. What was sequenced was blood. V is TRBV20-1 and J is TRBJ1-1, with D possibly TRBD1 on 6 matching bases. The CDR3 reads CRGGPNTEAFF. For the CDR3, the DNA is TGCAGAGGGGGACCGAACACTGAAGCTTTCTTT.